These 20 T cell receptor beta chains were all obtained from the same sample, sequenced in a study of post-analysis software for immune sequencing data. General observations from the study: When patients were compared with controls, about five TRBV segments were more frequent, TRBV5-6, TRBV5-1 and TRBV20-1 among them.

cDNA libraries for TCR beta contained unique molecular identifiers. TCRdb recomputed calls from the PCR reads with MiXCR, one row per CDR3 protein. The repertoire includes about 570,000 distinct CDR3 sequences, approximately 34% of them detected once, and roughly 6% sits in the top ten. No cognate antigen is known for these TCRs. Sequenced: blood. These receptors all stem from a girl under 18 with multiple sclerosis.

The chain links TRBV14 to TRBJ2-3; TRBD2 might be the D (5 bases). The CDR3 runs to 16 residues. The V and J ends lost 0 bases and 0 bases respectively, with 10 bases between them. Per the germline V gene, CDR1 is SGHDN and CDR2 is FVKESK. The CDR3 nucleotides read TGTGCCAGCAGCCAAGATGCGGGCCTTAGCACAGATACGCAGTATTTT. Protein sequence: CASSQDAGLSTDTQYF.

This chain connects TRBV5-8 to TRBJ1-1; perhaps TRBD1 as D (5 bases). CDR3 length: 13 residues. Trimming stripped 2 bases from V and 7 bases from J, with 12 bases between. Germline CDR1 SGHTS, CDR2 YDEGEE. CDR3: CASSFRGEGEAFF. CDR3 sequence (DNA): TGTGCCAGCAGCTTTAGGGGCGAGGGTGAAGCTTTCTTT. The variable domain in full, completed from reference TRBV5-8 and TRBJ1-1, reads EAGVTQSPTHLIKTRGQQATLRCSPISGHTSVYWYQQALGLGLQFLLWYDEGEERNRGNFPPRFSGRQFPNYSSELNVNALELEDSALYLCASSFRGEGEAFFGQGTRLTVV.

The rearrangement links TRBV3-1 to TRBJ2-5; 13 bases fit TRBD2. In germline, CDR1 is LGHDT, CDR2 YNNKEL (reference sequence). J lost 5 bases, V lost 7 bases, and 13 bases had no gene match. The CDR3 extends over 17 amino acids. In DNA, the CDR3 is TGTGCCAGCACCGAGGGACTAGCGGGATCCCTGGGGGAGACCCAGTACTTC. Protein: CASTEGLAGSLGETQYF.

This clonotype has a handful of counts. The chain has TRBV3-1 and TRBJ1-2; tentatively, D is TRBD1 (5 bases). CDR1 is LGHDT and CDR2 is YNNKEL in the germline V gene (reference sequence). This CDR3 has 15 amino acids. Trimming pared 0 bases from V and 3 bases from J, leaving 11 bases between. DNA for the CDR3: TGTGCCAGCAGCCAAGACCCGACAGTCTACTATGGCTACACCTTC. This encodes CASSQDPTVYYGYTF.

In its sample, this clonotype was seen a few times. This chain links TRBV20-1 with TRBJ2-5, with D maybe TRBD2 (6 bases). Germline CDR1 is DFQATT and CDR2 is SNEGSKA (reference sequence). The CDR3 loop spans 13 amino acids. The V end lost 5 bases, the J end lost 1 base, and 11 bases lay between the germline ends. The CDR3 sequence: CSAQLASQETQYF. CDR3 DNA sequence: TGCAGTGCTCAACTAGCATCCCAAGAGACCCAGTACTTC.

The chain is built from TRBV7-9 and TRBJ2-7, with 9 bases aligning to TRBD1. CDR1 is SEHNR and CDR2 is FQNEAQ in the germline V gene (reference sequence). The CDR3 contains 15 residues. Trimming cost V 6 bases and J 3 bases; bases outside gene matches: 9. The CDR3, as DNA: TGTGCCAGCAGACCAGGGTGGGACAGGGACTACGAGCAGTACTTC. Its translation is CASRPGWDRDYEQYF. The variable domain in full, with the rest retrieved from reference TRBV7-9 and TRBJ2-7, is DTGVSQNPRHKITKRGQNVTFRCDPISEHNRLYWYRQTLGQGPEFLTYFQNEAQLEKSRLLSDRFSAERPKGSFSTLEIQRTEQGDSAMYLCASRPGWDRDYEQYFGPGTRLTVT.

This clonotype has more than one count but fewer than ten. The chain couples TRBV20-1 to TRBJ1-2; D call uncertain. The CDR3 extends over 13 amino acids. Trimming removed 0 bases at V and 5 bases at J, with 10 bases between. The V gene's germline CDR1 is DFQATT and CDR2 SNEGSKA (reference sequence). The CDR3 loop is CSARDGRPYGYTF. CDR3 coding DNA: TGCAGTGCTAGAGACGGCAGGCCTTATGGCTACACCTTC.

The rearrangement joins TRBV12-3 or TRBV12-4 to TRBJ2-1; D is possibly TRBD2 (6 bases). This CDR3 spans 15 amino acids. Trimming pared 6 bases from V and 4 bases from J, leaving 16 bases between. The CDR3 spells CASRAQEGRYNEQFF. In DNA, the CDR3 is TGTGCCAGCAGAGCCCAGGAGGGGAGGTACAATGAGCAGTTCTTC.

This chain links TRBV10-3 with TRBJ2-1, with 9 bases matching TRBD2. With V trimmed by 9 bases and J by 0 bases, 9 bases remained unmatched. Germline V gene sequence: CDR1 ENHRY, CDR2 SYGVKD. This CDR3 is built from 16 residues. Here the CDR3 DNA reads TGTGCCATTCGACTAGCGGACGCCAACTCCTACAATGAGCAGTTCTTC. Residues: CAIRLADANSYNEQFF.

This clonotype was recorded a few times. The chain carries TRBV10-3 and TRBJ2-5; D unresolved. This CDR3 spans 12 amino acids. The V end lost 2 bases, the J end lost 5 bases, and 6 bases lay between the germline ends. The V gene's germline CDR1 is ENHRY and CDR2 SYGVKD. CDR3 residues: CAISEGLETQYF. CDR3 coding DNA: TGTGCCATCAGTGAGGGGTTGGAGACCCAGTACTTC.

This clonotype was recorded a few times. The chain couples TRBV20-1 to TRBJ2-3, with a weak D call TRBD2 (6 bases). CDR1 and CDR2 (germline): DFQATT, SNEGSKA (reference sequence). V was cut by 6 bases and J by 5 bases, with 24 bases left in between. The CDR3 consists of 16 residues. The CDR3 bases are TGCAGTGCAAAAGACGGGACTGCCCCAGGTAGAGATACGCAGTATTTT. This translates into CSAKDGTAPGRDTQYF.

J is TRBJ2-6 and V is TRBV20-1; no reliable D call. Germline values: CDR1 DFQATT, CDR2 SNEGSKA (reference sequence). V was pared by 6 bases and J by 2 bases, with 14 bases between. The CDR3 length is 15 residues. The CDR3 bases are TGCAGTGCCCCCAACTACAGCACTGGGGCCAACGTCCTGACTTTC. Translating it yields CSAPNYSTGANVLTF.

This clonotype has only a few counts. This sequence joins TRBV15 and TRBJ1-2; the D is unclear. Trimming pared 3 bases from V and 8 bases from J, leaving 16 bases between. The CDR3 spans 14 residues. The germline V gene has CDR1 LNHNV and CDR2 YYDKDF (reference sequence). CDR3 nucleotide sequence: TGTGCCACCAGCAGGGGGTCTTCCTTGGAGGGCTACACCTTC. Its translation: CATSRGSSLEGYTF.

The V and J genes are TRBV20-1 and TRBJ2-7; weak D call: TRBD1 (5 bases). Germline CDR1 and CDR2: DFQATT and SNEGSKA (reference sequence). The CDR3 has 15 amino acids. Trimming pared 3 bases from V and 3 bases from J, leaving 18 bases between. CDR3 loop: CSARLIGRVGYEQYF. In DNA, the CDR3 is TGCAGTGCTAGGTTGATAGGCAGGGTAGGCTACGAGCAGTACTTC.

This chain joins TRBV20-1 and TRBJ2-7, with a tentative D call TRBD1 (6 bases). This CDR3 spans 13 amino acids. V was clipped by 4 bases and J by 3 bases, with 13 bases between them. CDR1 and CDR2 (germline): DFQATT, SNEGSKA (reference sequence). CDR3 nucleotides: TGCAGTGCTATTAGGACAGAAAACTACGAGCAGTACTTC. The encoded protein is CSAIRTENYEQYF.

The CDR3 bases are TGCAGCGTTGTATCCGGAAGGACGGCCAAAAACATTCAGTACTTC. Protein: CSVVSGRTAKNIQYF. The J gene is TRBJ2-4, the V gene TRBV29-1; no clear D. The length of the CDR3 is 15 residues. Trimming removed 4 bases from V and 1 base from J, with 14 bases in between. The germline V gene encodes CDR1 SQVTM and CDR2 ANQGSEA. Full variable domain (rest looked up from reference TRBV29-1 and TRBJ2-4): SAVISQKPSRDICQRGTSLTIQCQVDSQVTMMFWYRQQPGQSLTLIATANQGSEATYESGFVIDKFPISRPNLTFSTLTVSNMSPEDSSIYLCSVVSGRTAKNIQYFGAGTRLSVL.

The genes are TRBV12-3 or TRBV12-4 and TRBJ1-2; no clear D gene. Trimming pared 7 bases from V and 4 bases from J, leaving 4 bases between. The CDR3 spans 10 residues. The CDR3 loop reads CASTRYGYTF. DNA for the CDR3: TGTGCCAGCACCCGCTATGGCTACACCTTC.

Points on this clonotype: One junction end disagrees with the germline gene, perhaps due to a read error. The CDR3 spells CTSSLESGGPFTDTQYF. In DNA form, the CDR3 reads TGTACCAGCAGCTTAGAAAGCGGGGGCCCTTTCACAGATACGCAGTATTTT. The chain links TRBV7-9 to TRBJ2-3, with TRBD2 matching 8 bases. The germline gives CDR1 SEHNR, CDR2 FQNEAQ (reference sequence). The CDR3 runs to 17 residues.

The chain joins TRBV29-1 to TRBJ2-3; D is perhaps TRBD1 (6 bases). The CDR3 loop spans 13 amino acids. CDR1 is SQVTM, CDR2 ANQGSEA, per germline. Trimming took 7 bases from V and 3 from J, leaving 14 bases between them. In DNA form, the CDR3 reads TGCAGCGCCGAGGACAGAACTACAGATACGCAGTATTTT. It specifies CSAEDRTTDTQYF.

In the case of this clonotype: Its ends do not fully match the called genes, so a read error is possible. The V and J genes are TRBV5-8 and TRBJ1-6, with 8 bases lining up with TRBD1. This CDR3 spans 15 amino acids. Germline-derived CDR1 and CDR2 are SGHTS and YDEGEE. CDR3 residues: CASTLGQVDNSPLHF. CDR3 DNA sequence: TGTGCCAGCACCTTGGGACAGGTCGATAATTCACCCCTCCACTTT.